The 5 T cell receptor beta chains below were found in one sample sequenced in a study of blood T cell repertoires in COVID-19. The assay was immunoSEQ multiplex PCR, and TCRdb's table has in-frame clones only and misses some. Of about 80,000 clones listed, around 88% are singletons. Sequenced sample: peripheral blood. These receptors were collected from a woman of 80 years or more with acute or convalescent COVID-19.

Only a few counts were recorded for this clone. V is TRBV4-1 and J is TRBJ2-1, with D unclear. Germline CDR1 reads MGHRA; CDR2 reads YSYEKL. This CDR3 is 15 amino acids long. The V gene lost 3 bases and the J gene lost 1 base, with 10 bases spanning the gap. The CDR3 DNA reads TGCGCCAGCAGCCAGTTCCCTGCGTCCTACAATGAGCAGTTCTTC. This codes for CASSQFPASYNEQFF.

This clone is a singleton in its sample. This rearrangement joins TRBV27 to TRBJ1-1, with a tentative D call TRBD1 (5 bases). Germline V gene lookup returns CDR1 MNHEY and CDR2 SMNVEV (reference sequence). The length of the CDR3 is 13 residues. Between the trimmed V and J ends, which lost 0 bases and 5 bases, there was a span of 7 bases. The CDR3 loop is CASSLSGLTEAFF. CDR3 nucleotide sequence: TGTGCCAGCAGTTTATCGGGACTGACTGAAGCTTTCTTT.

This rearrangement joins TRBV5-3 to TRBJ1-1; D unclear. TRBV5-3 has ORF status, its function being uncertain. This CDR3 is built from 11 residues. V lost 10 bases and J lost 4, with 11 bases in between. This chain's CDR3 is CAGKEGTEAFF. CDR3 nucleotide sequence: TGTGCCGGCAAGGAGGGCACTGAAGCTTTCTTT.

CDR3 DNA: TGTGCCAGCAGCCTGCCCCTAACAGGGATGAACACTGAAGCTTTCTTT. As protein: CASSLPLTGMNTEAFF. The chain employs TRBV5-5 and TRBJ1-1; the D gene is possibly TRBD1 (6 bases). V lost 4 bases to trimming and J lost 0 bases, with 16 bases between them. Germline CDR1 SGHKS, CDR2 YYEKEE (reference sequence). This CDR3 region has 16 residues.

This chain links TRBV7-8 with TRBJ1-4, with no clear D. Looked up from germline, CDR1 is SGHVS and CDR2 is FQNEAQ. Trimming cost V 3 bases and J 1 base, with 6 bases left between them. CDR3 length: 14 amino acids. DNA for the CDR3: TGTGCCAGCAGCTTTCGGGTAACTAATGAAAAACTGTTTTTT. It is translated as CASSFRVTNEKLFF.